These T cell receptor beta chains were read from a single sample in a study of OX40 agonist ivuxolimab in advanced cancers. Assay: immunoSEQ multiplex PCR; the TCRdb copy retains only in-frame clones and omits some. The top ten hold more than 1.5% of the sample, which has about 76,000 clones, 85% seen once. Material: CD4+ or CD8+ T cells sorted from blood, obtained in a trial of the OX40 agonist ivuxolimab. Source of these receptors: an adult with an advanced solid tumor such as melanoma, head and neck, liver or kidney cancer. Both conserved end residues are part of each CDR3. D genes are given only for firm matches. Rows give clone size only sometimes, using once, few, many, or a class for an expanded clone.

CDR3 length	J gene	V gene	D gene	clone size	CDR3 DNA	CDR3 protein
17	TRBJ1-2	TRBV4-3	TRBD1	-	TGCGCCAGCAGCCCCTTTTACGGGACAGCGACCGTCTATGGCTACACCTTC	CASSPFYGTATVYGYTF
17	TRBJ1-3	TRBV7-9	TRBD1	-	TGTGCCAGCAGCCTACCGACAGGGCTTGTCTCTGGAAACACCATATATTTT	CASSLPTGLVSGNTIYF
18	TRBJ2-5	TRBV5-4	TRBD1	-	TGTGCCAGCACGAAAGGGCTAGTCAGGGGGTGGTCCCAAGAGACCCAGTACTTC	CASTKGLVRGWSQETQYF
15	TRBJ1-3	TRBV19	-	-	TGTGCCAGTCCTTCACCGGGCTCCTCTGGAAACACCATATATTTT	CASPSPGSSGNTIYF
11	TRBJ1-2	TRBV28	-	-	TGTGCCAGCCAAGACTGGGGGGGCTACACCTTC	CASQDWGGYTF
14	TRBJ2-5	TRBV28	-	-	TGTGCCAGCAGTTTGCCTCAAGGGGGGGTGACCCAGTACTTC	CASSLPQGGVTQYF
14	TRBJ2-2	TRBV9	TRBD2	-	TGTGCCAGCAGGCGGGGGGAATCCACCGGGGAGCTGTTTTTT	CASRRGESTGELFF
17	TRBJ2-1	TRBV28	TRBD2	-	TGTGCCAGCAGTTTACCTCTAGGGAGCGGGGGTTGGGGTGAGCAGTTCTTC	CASSLPLGSGGWGEQFF
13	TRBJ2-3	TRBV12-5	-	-	TGTGCTAGTGGAACAACAGGGGACTATACGCAGTATTTT	CASGTTGDYTQYF
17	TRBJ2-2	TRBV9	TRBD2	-	TGTGCCAGCAGTTCACCTAGCGGGAGTACGAACACCGGGGAGCTGTTTTTT	CASSSPSGSTNTGELFF
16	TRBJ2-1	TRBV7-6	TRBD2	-	TGTGCCAGCAGCCCTCGGACTAGCGGGAGCAGAAATGAGCAGTTCTTC	CASSPRTSGSRNEQFF
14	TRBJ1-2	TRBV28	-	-	TGTGCCAGCACCCCTCCGACCCTTAACTATGGCTACACCTTC	CASTPPTLNYGYTF
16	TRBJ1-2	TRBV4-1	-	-	TGCGCCAGCAGCCAAGAATTTAGACAGGCTAACTATGGCTACACCTTC	CASSQEFRQANYGYTF
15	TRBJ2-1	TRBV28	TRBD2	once	TGTGCCAGCAGGACGAGCGGGACCTCCTACAATGAGCAGTTCTTC	CASRTSGTSYNEQFF
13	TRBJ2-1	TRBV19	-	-	TGTGCCAGTAGTATGACACGCTATAATGAGCAGTTCTTC	CASSMTRYNEQFF
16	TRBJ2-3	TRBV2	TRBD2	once	TGTGCCAGCAGGCCCGGACTAGCGGGCCCCTCAGATACGCAGTATTTT	CASRPGLAGPSDTQYF
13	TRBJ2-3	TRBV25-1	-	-	TGTGCCAGCAGTGAACCGGGGACAGATACGCAGTATTTT	CASSEPGTDTQYF
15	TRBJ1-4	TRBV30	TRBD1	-	TGTGCCTGGAGCAAACCGGGACAGAATAATGAAAAACTGTTTTTT	CAWSKPGQNNEKLFF
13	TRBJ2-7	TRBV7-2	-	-	TGTGCCAGCAGCTTTTCCCTATCCTACGAGCAGTACTTC	CASSFSLSYEQYF
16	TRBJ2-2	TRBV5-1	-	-	TGCGCCAGCAGCTTCAGTAATAGACAGGCATCCGGGGAGCTGTTTTTT	CASSFSNRQASGELFF
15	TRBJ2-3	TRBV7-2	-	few	TGTGCCAGCAGCTTAGACGGGGGCAGCACAGATACGCAGTATTTT	CASSLDGGSTDTQYF
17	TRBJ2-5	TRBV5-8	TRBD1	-	TGTGCCAGCAGCCCTGGACCGGGACAGGGGGCCGGGGAGACCCAGTACTTC	CASSPGPGQGAGETQYF
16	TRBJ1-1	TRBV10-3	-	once	TGTGCCATCAGTGAGTTACAGGGATCACTGAACACTGAAGCTTTCTTT	CAISELQGSLNTEAFF
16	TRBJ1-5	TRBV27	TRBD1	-	TGTGCCAGCAGTTTATCGGGACAGGGAGGCAATCAGCCCCAGCATTTT	CASSLSGQGGNQPQHF
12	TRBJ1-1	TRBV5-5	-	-	TGTGCCAGCAGCTTTCATGACACTGAAGCTTTCTTT	CASSFHDTEAFF
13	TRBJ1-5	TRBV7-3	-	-	TGTGCCAGCAGCTTAGGGCCTAATCAGCCCCAGCATTTT	CASSLGPNQPQHF
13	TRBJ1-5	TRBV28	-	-	TGTGCCAGCAGTTTCAGTAGCAATCAGCCCCAGCATTTT	CASSFSSNQPQHF
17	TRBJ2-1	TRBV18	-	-	TGTGCCAGCTCGCCCCAAGGAGGGGGCGGCTCCTACAATGAGCAGTTCTTC	CASSPQGGGGSYNEQFF
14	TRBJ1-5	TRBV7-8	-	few	TGTGCCAGCAGCCCGCAAGGAGGGCTTCAGCCCCAGCATTTT	CASSPQGGLQPQHF
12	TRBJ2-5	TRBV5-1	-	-	TGCGCCAGCAGGTTGGGCCAAGAGACCCAGTACTTC	CASRLGQETQYF
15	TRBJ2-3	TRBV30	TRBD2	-	TGTGCCTGGAGGATAGCGGGGGCCTACACAGATACGCAGTATTTT	CAWRIAGAYTDTQYF
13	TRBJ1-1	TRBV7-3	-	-	TGTGCCAGCAGCTTACAGAGTAACACTGAAGCTTTCTTT	CASSLQSNTEAFF
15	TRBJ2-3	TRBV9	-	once	TGTGCCAGCAGCGCGGTTCGTTGGGGCACAGATACGCAGTATTTT	CASSAVRWGTDTQYF
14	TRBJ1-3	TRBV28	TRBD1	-	TGTGCCAGCCTGGGGACAGTTTCTGGAAACACCATATATTTT	CASLGTVSGNTIYF
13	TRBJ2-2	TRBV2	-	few	TGTGCCAGCAGCTCCTGGGAGACCGGGGAGCTGTTTTTT	CASSSWETGELFF
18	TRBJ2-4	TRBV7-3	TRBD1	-	TGTGCCAGCAGCGAAACAGGGGGAAGGTTTCTAGCCAAAAACATTCAGTACTTC	CASSETGGRFLAKNIQYF
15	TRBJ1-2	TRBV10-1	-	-	TGCGCCAGCAAAATTGGGCCGGAAAGGAATTATGGCTACACCTTC	CASKIGPERNYGYTF
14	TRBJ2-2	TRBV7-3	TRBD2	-	TGTGCCAGCAGCTTTCTAGCGGGTGGCGGGGAGCTGTTTTTT	CASSFLAGGGELFF
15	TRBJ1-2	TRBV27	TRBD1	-	TGTGCCAGCAGTTTGCGGACAGGGGCGGCCTATGGCTACACCTTC	CASSLRTGAAYGYTF
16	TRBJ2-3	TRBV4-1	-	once	TGCGCCAGCAGCCCCCCCCGAAGACTAGGAACAGATACGCAGTATTTT	CASSPPRRLGTDTQYF
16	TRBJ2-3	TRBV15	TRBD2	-	TGTGCCACCAGCAGAGATTTGGCTAGCGGGGGGGCCTCGCAGTATTTT	CATSRDLASGGASQYF
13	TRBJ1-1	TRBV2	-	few	TGTGCCAGTCGCGGAGGGGGGAACACTGAAGCTTTCTTT	CASRGGGNTEAFF
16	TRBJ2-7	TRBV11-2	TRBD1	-	TGTGCCAGCAGCCCTGGTCGGACAGGGGTGGCCTACGAGCAGTACTTC	CASSPGRTGVAYEQYF
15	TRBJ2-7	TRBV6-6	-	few	TGTGCCAGCAGTTACTCGGGGCTTTCAGGGTACGAGCAGTACTTC	CASSYSGLSGYEQYF
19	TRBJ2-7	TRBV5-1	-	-	TGCGCCAGCAGCTTGAGAGGGCCCAGGGTGAACGGGGATAACTACGAGCAGTACTTC	CASSLRGPRVNGDNYEQYF
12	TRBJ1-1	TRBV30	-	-	TGTGCACTTGATGGGCGGCACCCTGAAGCTTTCTTT	CALDGRHPEAFF
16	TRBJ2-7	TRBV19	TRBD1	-	TGTGCCAGTAGTAGGGGGCCCCGGACAGGGGGCTACGAGCAGTACTTC	CASSRGPRTGGYEQYF
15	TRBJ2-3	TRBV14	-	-	TGTGCCAGCAGCCAATGGACCGTTAGTACAGATACGCAGTATTTT	CASSQWTVSTDTQYF
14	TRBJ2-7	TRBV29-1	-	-	TGCAGCGTTGGGGGTTCGGGGACGGCCTACGAGCAGTACTTC	CSVGGSGTAYEQYF
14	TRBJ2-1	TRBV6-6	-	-	TGTGCCAGCCTGAGCGCGGGGCATAACAATGAGCAGTTCTTC	CASLSAGHNNEQFF
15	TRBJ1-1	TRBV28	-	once	TGTGCCAGCAGTTTGTTGGGGCAGGGTGTTCCTGAAGCTTTCTTT	CASSLLGQGVPEAFF
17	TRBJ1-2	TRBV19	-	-	TGTGCCAGTAGTAGTCACCGGGACCTAGGAGCTAACTATGGCTACACCTTC	CASSSHRDLGANYGYTF
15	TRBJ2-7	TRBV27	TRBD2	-	TGTGCCAGCAGTTCTGGCGGGAGATTGACCTACGAGCAGTACTTC	CASSSGGRLTYEQYF
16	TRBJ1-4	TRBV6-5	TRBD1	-	TGTGCCAGCAGTTTTTCCCTAGGGGGCTCTAATGAAAAACTGTTTTTT	CASSFSLGGSNEKLFF
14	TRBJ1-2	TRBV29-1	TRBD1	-	TGCAGCGTTGAAGATCTGAGACAGGGGGATGGCTACACCTTC	CSVEDLRQGDGYTF
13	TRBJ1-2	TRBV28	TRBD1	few	TGTGCCAGCACCCTGAGAACAGGGGATGGCTACACCTTC	CASTLRTGDGYTF
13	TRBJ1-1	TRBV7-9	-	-	TGTGCCAGCAGCTTAGCAGGCGACACTGAAGCTTTCTTT	CASSLAGDTEAFF
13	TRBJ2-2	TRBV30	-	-	TGTGCCTGGACATCATGGAGAACCGGGGAGCTGTTTTTT	CAWTSWRTGELFF